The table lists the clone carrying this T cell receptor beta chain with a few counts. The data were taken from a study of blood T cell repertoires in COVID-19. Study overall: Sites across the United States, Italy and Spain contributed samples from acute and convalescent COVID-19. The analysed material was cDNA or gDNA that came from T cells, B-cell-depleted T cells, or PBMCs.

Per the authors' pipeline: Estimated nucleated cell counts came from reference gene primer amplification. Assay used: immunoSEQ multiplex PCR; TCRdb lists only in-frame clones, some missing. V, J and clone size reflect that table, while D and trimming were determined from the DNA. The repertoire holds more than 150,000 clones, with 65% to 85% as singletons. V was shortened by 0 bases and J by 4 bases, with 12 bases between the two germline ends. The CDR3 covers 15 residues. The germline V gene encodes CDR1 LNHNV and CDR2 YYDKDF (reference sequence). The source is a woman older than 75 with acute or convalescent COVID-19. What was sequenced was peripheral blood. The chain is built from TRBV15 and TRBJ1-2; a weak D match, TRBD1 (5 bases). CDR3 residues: CATSREGASSYGYTF. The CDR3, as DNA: TGTGCCACCAGCAGAGAAGGGGCGTCATCCTATGGCTACACCTTC.